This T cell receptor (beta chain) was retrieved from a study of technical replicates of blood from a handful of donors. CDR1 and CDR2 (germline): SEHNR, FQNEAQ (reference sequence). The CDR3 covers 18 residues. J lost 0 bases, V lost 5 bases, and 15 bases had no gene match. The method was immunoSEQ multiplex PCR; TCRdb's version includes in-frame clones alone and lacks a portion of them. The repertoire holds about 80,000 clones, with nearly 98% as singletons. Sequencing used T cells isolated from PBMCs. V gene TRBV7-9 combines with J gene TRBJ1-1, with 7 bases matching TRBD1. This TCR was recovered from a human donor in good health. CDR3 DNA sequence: TGTGCCAGCAGCAACAGACCCCGGGACAGAAGCCTGAACACTGAAGCTTTCTTT. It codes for CASSNRPRDRSLNTEAFF. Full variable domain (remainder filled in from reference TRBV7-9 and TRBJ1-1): DTGVSQNPRHKITKRGQNVTFRCDPISEHNRLYWYRQTLGQGPEFLTYFQNEAQLEKSRLLSDRFSAERPKGSFSTLEIQRTEQGDSAMYLCASSNRPRDRSLNTEAFFGQGTRLTVV.